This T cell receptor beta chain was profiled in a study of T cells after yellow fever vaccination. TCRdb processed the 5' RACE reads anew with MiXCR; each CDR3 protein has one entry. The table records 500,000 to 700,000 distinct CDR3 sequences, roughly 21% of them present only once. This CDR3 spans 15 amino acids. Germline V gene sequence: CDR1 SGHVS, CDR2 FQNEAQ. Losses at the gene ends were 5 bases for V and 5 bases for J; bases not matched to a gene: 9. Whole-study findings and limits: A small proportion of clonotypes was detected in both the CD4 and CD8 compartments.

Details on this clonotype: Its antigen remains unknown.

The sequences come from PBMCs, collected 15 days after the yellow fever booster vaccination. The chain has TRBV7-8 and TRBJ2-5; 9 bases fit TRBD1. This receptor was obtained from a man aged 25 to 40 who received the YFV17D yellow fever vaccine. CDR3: CASSPTGGAGETQYF. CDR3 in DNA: TGTGCCAGCAGCCCTACAGGGGGCGCGGGGGAGACCCAGTACTTC.